Sequencing of this T cell receptor beta chain was carried out in a study of glioma-infiltrating T cells after dendritic cell vaccination. V was shortened by 3 bases and J by 7 bases, with 12 bases between the two germline ends. CDR1 and CDR2 from the germline V gene are WNHNN and SYGVQD (reference sequence). This CDR3 contains 13 residues. Sequencing was performed with immunoSEQ multiplex PCR; in TCRdb, only in-frame clones are kept and a portion is missing. The sample has 65,000 to 80,000 clones, around 86% seen once. The specimen comprised blood, sampled before dendritic cell vaccination. The TCR was taken from a human donor with glioblastoma. The J gene is TRBJ1-2, the V gene TRBV10-1; D might be TRBD1 (6 bases). The CDR3 DNA follows: TGCGCCAGCAGTGATGGGGGGGCGGGTGGCTACACCTTC. The encoded protein is CASSDGGAGGYTF.